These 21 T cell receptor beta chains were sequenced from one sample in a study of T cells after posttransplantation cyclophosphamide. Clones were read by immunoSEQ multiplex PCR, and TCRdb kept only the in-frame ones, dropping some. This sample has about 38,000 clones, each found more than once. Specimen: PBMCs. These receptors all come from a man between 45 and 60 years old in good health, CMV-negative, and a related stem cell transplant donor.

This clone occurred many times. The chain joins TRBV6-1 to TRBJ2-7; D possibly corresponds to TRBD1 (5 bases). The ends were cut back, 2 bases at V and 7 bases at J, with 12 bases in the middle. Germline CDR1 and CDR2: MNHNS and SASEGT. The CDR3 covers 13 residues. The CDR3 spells CASSERQSEEQYF. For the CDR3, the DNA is TGTGCCAGCAGTGAACGACAGAGTGAAGAGCAGTACTTC.

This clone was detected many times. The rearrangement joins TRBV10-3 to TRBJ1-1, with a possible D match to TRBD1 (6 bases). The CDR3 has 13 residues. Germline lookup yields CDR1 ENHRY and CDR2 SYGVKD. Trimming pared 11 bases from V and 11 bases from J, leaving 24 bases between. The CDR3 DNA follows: TGTGCCCTCCCCAACAGGGCGCGCCTCGACGCTTTCTTT. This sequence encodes CALPNRARLDAFF.

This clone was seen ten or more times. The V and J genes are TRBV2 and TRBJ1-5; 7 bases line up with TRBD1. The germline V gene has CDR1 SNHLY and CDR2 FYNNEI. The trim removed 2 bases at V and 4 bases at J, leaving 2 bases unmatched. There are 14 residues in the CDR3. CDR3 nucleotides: TGTGCCAGCAGTGAACAGGGGGAGAATCAGCCCCAGCATTTT. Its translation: CASSEQGENQPQHF.

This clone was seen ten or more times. CDR3 loop: CASSAPRGQGYEQYF. The CDR3 nucleotides read TGCGCCAGCAGTGCCCCCCGAGGCCAGGGCTACGAGCAGTACTTC. The rearrangement joins TRBV4-1 to TRBJ2-7, with D possibly TRBD1 on 5 matching bases. There are 15 residues in the CDR3. V was clipped by 6 bases and J by 3 bases, with 18 bases between them. Germline V gene data show CDR1 as MGHRA and CDR2 as YSYEKL.

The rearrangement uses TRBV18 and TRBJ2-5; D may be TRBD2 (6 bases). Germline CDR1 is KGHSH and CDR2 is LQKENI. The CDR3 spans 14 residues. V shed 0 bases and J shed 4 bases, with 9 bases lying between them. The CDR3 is CASSPPEGGETQYF. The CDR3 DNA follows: TGTGCCAGCTCACCACCGGAGGGTGGAGAGACCCAGTACTTC.

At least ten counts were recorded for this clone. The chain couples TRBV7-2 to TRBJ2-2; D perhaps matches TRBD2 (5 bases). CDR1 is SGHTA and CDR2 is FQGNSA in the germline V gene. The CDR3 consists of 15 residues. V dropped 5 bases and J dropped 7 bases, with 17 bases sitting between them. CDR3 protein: CASSPRREFGGELFF. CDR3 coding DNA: TGTGCCAGCAGCCCGAGACGGGAATTTGGCGGGGAGCTGTTTTTT.

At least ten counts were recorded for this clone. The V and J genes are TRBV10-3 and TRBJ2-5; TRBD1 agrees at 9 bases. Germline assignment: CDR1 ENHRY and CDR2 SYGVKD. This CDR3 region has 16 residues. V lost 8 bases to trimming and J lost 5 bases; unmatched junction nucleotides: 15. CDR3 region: CAISGGTGRVEETQYF. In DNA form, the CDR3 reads TGTGCCATCTCTGGGGGGACAGGGAGGGTGGAGGAGACCCAGTACTTC.

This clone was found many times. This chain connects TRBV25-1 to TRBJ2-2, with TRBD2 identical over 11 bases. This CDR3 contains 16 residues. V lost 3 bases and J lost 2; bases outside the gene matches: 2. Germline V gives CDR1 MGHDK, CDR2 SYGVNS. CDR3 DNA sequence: TGTGCCAGCAGTGAGGGACTAGCGGCAAACACCGGGGAGCTGTTTTTT. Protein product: CASSEGLAANTGELFF.

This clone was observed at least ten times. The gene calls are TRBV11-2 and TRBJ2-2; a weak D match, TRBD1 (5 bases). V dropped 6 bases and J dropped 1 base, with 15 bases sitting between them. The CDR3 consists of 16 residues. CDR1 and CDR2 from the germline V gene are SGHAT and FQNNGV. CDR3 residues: CASSHVRTLNTGELFF. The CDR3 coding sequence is TGTGCCAGCAGTCACGTCAGGACACTGAACACCGGGGAGCTGTTTTTT.

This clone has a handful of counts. CDR3 DNA sequence: TGTGCCAGTGGATACGGGGACACTGAAGCTTTCTTT. This sequence encodes CASGYGDTEAFF. This chain uses TRBV19 with TRBJ1-1; D is undetermined. Germline CDR1 LNHDA, CDR2 SQIVND (reference sequence). The CDR3 runs to 12 residues. V lost 8 bases and J 3 bases, leaving 10 bases between the germline ends.

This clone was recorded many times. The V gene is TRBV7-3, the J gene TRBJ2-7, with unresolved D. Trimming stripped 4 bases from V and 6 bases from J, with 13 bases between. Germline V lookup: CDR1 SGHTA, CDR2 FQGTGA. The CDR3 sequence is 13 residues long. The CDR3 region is CASSSALGSEQYF. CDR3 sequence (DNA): TGTGCCAGCAGCTCGGCCTTGGGCTCCGAGCAGTACTTC.

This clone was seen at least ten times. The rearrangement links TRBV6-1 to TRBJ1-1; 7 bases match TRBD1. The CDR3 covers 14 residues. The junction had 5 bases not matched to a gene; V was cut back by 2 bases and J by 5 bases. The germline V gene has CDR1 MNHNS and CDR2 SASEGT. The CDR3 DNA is TGTGCCAGCAGTGAAACGCCAGGGGGAACTGAAGCTTTCTTT. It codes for CASSETPGGTEAFF.

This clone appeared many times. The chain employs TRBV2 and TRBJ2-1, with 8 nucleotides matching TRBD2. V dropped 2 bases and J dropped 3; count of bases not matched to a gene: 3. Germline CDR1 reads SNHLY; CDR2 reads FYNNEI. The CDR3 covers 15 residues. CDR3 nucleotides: TGTGCCAGCAGTGAACGCGGGACTAGCTACAATGAGCAGTTCTTC. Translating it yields CASSERGTSYNEQFF.

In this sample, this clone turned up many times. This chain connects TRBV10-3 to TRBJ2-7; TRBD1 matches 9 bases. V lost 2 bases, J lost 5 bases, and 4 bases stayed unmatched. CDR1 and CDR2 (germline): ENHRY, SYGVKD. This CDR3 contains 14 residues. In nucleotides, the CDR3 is TGTGCCATCAGTGAGATAACAGGGGGCAACGAGCAGTACTTC. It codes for CAISEITGGNEQYF.

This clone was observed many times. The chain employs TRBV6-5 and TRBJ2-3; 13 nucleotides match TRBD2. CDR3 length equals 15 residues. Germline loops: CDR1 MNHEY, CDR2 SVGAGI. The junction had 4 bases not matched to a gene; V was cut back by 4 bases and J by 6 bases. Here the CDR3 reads CASSWTSGSGDTQYF. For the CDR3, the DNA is TGTGCCAGCAGTTGGACTAGCGGGAGTGGGGATACGCAGTATTTT.

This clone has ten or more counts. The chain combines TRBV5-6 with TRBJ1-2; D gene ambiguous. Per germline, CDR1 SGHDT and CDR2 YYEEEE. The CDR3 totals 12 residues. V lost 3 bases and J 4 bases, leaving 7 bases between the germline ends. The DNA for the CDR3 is TGTGCCAGCAGCTCCGAACTCTATGGCTACACCTTC. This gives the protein CASSSELYGYTF.

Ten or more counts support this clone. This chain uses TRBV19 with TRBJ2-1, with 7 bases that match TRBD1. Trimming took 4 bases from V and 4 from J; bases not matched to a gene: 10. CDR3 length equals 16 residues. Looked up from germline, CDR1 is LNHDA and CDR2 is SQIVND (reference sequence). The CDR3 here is CASSRDSFRSYNEQFF. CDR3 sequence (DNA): TGTGCCAGTAGTAGGGACAGTTTTAGGTCATACAATGAGCAGTTCTTC.

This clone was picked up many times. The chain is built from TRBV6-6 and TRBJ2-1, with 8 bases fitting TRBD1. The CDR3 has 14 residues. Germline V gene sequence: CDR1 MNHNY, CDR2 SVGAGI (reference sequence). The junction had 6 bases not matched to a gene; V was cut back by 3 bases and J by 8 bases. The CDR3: CASSYRTGPHEQFF. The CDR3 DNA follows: TGTGCCAGCAGTTATAGGACAGGGCCCCATGAGCAGTTCTTC.

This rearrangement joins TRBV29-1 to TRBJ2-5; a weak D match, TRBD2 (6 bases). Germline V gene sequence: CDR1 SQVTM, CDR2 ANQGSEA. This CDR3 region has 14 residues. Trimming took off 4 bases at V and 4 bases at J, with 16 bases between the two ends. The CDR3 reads CSVGRVPYGETQYF. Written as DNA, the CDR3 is TGCAGCGTTGGGAGGGTCCCATATGGAGAGACCCAGTACTTC.

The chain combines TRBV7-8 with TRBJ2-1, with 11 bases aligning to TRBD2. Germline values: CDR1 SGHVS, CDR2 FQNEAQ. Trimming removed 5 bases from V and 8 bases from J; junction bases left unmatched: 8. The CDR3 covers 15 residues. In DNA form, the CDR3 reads TGTGCCAGCAGCCCTTTAGCGGGAGGGCCCCATGAGCAGTTCTTC. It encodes CASSPLAGGPHEQFF. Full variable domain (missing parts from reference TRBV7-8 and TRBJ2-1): GAGVSQSPRYKVAKRGQDVALRCDPISGHVSLFWYQQALGQGPEFLTYFQNEAQLDKSGLPSDRFFAERPEGSVSTLKIQRTQQEDSAVYLCASSPLAGGPHEQFFGPGTRLTVL.

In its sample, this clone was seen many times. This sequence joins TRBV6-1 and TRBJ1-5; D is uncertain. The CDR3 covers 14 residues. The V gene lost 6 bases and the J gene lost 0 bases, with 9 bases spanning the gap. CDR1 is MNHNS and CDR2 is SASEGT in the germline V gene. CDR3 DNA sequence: TGTGCCAGCAGGGCTTTGTATAGCAATCAGCCCCAGCATTTT. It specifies CASRALYSNQPQHF.